This note documents a single T cell receptor (beta chain) sequence. Here immunoSEQ multiplex PCR was the method, and the copy in TCRdb shows in-frame clones only, minus some. The sample lists approximately 180,000 clones; more than 75% were seen once. Everyone who took part was about 18 to 89 years old, and they came from fewer than 25 US areas. Researchers sorted participants into cohorts using their self-reported clinical history. The data belong to a study of blood T cell repertoires in COVID-19. Whole-study context: Donors in the United States, Italy and Spain gave samples during acute or convalescent COVID-19. The cDNA or gDNA used as material had been derived from T cells, B-cell-depleted T cells, or PBMCs.

The ends lost 5 bases at V and 5 bases at J; junction bases unmatched: 4. Germline lookup yields CDR1 ENHRY and CDR2 SYGVKD. The CDR3 contains 13 residues. The TCR sequence derives from a human donor with acute COVID-19. The donor label of this sample is uncertain. Sequencing used PBMCs or T cells enriched from blood (not recorded which). The V call is TRBV10-3, the J call TRBJ1-2; 8 bases fit TRBD1. CDR3 amino acids: CAISPQGAYGYTF. CDR3 coding DNA: TGTGCCATCAGTCCGCAGGGGGCGTATGGCTACACCTTC.